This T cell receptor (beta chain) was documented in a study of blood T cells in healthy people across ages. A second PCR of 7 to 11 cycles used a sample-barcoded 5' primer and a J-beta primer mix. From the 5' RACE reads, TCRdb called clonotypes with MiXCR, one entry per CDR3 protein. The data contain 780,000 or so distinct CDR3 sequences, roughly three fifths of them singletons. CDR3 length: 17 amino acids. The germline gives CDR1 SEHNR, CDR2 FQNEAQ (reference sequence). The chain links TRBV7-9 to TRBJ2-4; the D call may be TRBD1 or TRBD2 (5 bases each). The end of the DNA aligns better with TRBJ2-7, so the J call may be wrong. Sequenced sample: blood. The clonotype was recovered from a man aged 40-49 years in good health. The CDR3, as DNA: TGTGCCAGCAGCTTATATGGGGGAGAAGGAAAACGCTACGAGCAGTACTTC. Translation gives CASSLYGGEGKRYEQYF.